This is a list of T cell receptor beta chains from one sample in a study of blood T cell repertoires in COVID-19. Profiled with immunoSEQ multiplex PCR; TCRdb holds only in-frame clones, not every one. The sample lists 100,000 to 120,000 clones, 75% to 80% occurring once. Sequenced sample: peripheral blood. The receptors here all came from a woman of 80 years or more with active or convalescent COVID-19. The CDR3 runs from the conserved cysteine through the conserved F or W. A D gene is named only where the DNA matches it firmly. Clone size is stated in some rows and not others, as once, few, many or a class when expanded.

clone_size: NA
j_call: TRBJ2-2
d_call: NA
v_call: TRBV7-9
cdr3_nt: TGTGCCAGCAGCTTAGACGTGCGGCTCGGTCCGAACACCGGGGAGCTGTTTTTT
cdr3_aa: CASSLDVRLGPNTGELFF

clone_size: NA
j_call: TRBJ2-1
d_call: NA
v_call: TRBV19
cdr3_nt: TGTGCCAGTAGTATCCCGGACAGTTACAATGAGCAGTTCTTC
cdr3_aa: CASSIPDSYNEQFF

clone_size: NA
j_call: TRBJ2-1
d_call: TRBD2
v_call: TRBV5-5
cdr3_nt: TGTGCCAGCAGCTTGAGAGGGACTAGCGGACGACGGGGGTCCTACAATGAGCAGTTCTTC
cdr3_aa: CASSLRGTSGRRGSYNEQFF

clone_size: NA
j_call: TRBJ2-7
d_call: TRBD1
v_call: TRBV20-1
cdr3_nt: TGCAGTGCGAGTTTACTCCTCGGACAGGCCTACGAGCAGTACTTC
cdr3_aa: CSASLLLGQAYEQYF

clone_size: NA
j_call: TRBJ2-3
d_call: NA
v_call: TRBV7-2
cdr3_nt: TGTGCCAGCAGCTTAGGTGGGTCGTCGGGAGCCCAGACAGATACGCAGTATTTT
cdr3_aa: CASSLGGSSGAQTDTQYF

clone_size: NA
j_call: TRBJ2-1
d_call: TRBD2
v_call: TRBV9
cdr3_nt: TGTGCCAGCAGCAAGCTAGCGGCCAATGAGCAGTTCTTC
cdr3_aa: CASSKLAANEQFF

clone_size: NA
j_call: TRBJ2-5
d_call: NA
v_call: TRBV29-1
cdr3_nt: TGCAGCGTTGATCATCAGACTCAAGAGACCCAGTACTTC
cdr3_aa: CSVDHQTQETQYF

clone_size: NA
j_call: TRBJ1-2
d_call: NA
v_call: TRBV7-2
cdr3_nt: TGTGCCAGCAGCTTAGGGTCCCAGGGCGGGGATGGCTACACCTTC
cdr3_aa: CASSLGSQGGDGYTF

clone_size: NA
j_call: TRBJ2-7
d_call: NA
v_call: TRBV10-2
cdr3_nt: TGCGCCAGCAGTGAGTCTCTACCCTCCTACGAGCAGTACTTC
cdr3_aa: CASSESLPSYEQYF

clone_size: few
j_call: TRBJ2-1
d_call: NA
v_call: TRBV5-1
cdr3_nt: TGCGCCAGCAGCATACAGGGTGGGGCCTACAATGAGCAGTTCTTC
cdr3_aa: CASSIQGGAYNEQFF

clone_size: NA
j_call: TRBJ1-5
d_call: NA
v_call: TRBV16
cdr3_nt: TGTGCCAGCAGCCGGGGACTGGACGGTGATCAGCCCCAGCATTTT
cdr3_aa: CASSRGLDGDQPQHF

clone_size: NA
j_call: TRBJ2-2
d_call: NA
v_call: TRBV7-9
cdr3_nt: TGTGCCAGCAGCGTTTCGGGAGTACTCACCGGGGAGCTGTTTTTT
cdr3_aa: CASSVSGVLTGELFF

clone_size: NA
j_call: TRBJ2-1
d_call: TRBD2
v_call: TRBV7-3
cdr3_nt: TGTGCCAGCAGCCTCGGGACTAGCGGGGTGGAGCAGTTCTTC
cdr3_aa: CASSLGTSGVEQFF